What follows describes a single T cell receptor (beta chain). The sample comes from a study of patients and donors after allogeneic stem cell transplantation. Using its own MiXCR run on the RT-PCR reads, TCRdb lists one record per CDR3 protein. The sample holds about a million distinct CDR3 sequences, about 20% seen once. The CDR3 totals 13 residues. The V gene's germline CDR1 is ENHRY and CDR2 SYGVKD. V gave up 2 bases and J gave up 5 bases, with 10 bases separating them. This receptor was taken from a human donor who was either an allogeneic HSCT recipient or a stem cell or donor lymphocyte infusion donor (not recorded which). It is not recorded whose cells these are; they may come from a transplant donor. Input material: blood, either unsorted or a sorted T cell fraction (not recorded which). The rearrangement joins TRBV10-3 to TRBJ2-7; TRBD1 is a possible D gene (6 bases). CDR3 in amino acids: CAISEGRGHEQYF. The CDR3 coding sequence is TGTGCCATCAGTGAGGGCAGGGGCCACGAGCAGTACTTC.